Listed below are T cell receptor beta chains from one sample, sequenced in a study of preoperative IRX-2 immunotherapy in early breast cancer. TCRdb's table, derived via immunoSEQ multiplex PCR, lists solely in-frame clones and lacks some. The data show 3,000 to 4,000 clones, roughly 71% seen once. The sequenced sample was tumor tissue, obtained before IRX-2 immunotherapy. The receptors originated from a human donor with breast cancer. Each CDR3 is given without its conserved first and last residue. Each record gives: J gene, V gene, CDR3 protein.

>TRBJ1-5|TRBV11-3
ASSSTGPGDQPQH
>TRBJ2-7|TRBV6-8
ASRDRGNYEQY
>TRBJ2-7|TRBV28
ASSPRGQSYHYEQY
>TRBJ1-2|TRBV6-8
ASSYGAGRQVT
>TRBJ2-2|TRBV11-3
ASSPRPFTSTGELF
>TRBJ1-2|TRBV28
ASSPRRIVHGYT
>TRBJ2-7|TRBV6-8
ASSSTSGGFDEQY
>TRBJ2-7|TRBV6-8
AIGGQSSYEQY
>TRBJ2-1|TRBV7-6
ASSPIIGTSGGVEQF
>TRBJ1-2|TRBV11-3
ASSLDGTGGYGYT
>TRBJ2-1|TRBV4-1
ASSQVRGVDEQF
>TRBJ2-7|TRBV6-1
ASSEAGPYEQY
>TRBJ2-3|TRBV14
ASSSIAESTDTQY
>TRBJ2-1|TRBV6-8
ASSPSGGALIINEQF
>TRBJ1-4|TRBV11-3
ASSLTRGATNEKLF
>TRBJ2-1|TRBV19
ASNGVLAVNEQF
>TRBJ2-5|TRBV18
ASSPPQDGETQY
>TRBJ2-5|TRBV11-3
ASSPRTSGVETQY
>TRBJ2-3|TRBV19
ASMRVGGTQY
>TRBJ2-3|TRBV7-4
ASSFSSSGRDTQY
>TRBJ2-1|TRBV18
ASSLAPGAAGQGYNEQF
>TRBJ2-6|TRBV19
ASIGRAGANVLT
>TRBJ2-1|TRBV28
ASSPPYYPYNEQF
>TRBJ2-7|TRBV11-3
ASSPRDGSYEQY
>TRBJ1-5|TRBV18
ASSPLAGWGDQPQH
>TRBJ2-7|TRBV25-1
ASRLLAGAYEQY
>TRBJ2-5|TRBV14
ASSPWRGLEETQY
>TRBJ2-1|TRBV11-3
ASSLGPGASNEQF
>TRBJ1-3|TRBV29-1
SAALDGNTIY
>TRBJ1-1|TRBV5-1
ASSLDPQGSNTEAF
>TRBJ1-2|TRBV7-5
ASSLTGTGLYGYT
>TRBJ1-2|TRBV6-8
ASARQDPNYGYT
>TRBJ1-5|TRBV19
ASGAEGGLRRPQH
>TRBJ1-1|TRBV5-1
ASSPQVPETEAF
>TRBJ1-5|TRBV28
ASRKTWGQLIYSNQPQH
>TRBJ2-5|TRBV6-8
ASTLHRTRGETQY
>TRBJ2-2|TRBV12-5
ASTHPVVRAGELF
>TRBJ2-7|TRBV19
ASSSQGAHDEQY
>TRBJ2-1|TRBV11-3
ASSLVAAGAYNEQF
>TRBJ2-3|TRBV19
ASTRSAGQDTQY
>TRBJ2-3|TRBV10-2
ASSESTTGATQY
>TRBJ2-5|TRBV6-8
ASRLAGGQETQY
>TRBJ1-3|TRBV19
ASRDLSGNTIY
>TRBJ2-7|TRBV11-3
ASSTGAAFTYEQY
>TRBJ2-3|TRBV11-3
ASSSPDGSTDTQY
>TRBJ2-7|TRBV5-1
ASSQDRSGIRGEQY
>TRBJ1-1|TRBV6-8
ASSLNFPGGRLDTEAF
>TRBJ2-1|TRBV11-3
ASSPDRKEGDEQF
>TRBJ1-5|TRBV18
ASSLFGQGVSNQPQH
>TRBJ1-3|TRBV30
AWSTIQTGSSGNTIY
>TRBJ2-7|TRBV29-1
SVAGTRQLEQY
>TRBJ1-1|TRBV29-1
SVINDRGRSTEAF
>TRBJ2-5|TRBV29-1
SVLTGMETQY
>TRBJ2-7|TRBV15
ATSRYGQGKNEQY